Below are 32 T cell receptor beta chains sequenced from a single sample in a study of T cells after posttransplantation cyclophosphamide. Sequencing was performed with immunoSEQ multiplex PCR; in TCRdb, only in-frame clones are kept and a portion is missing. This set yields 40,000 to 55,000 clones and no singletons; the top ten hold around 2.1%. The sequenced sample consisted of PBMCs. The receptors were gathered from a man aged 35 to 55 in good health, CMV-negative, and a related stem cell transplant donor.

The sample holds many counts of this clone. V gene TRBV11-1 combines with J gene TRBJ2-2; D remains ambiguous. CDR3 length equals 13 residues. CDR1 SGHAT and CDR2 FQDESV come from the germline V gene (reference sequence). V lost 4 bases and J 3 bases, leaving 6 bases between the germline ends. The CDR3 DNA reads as TGTGCCAGCAGCTCAACTGACACCGGGGAGCTGTTTTTT. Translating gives CASSSTDTGELFF.

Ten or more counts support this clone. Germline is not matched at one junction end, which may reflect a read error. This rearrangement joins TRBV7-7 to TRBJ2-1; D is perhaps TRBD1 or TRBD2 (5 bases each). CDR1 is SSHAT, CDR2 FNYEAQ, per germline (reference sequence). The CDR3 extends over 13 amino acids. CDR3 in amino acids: CASSLGEYNEQFF. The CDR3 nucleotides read TGTGCTAGCAGCTTAGGGGAGTACAATGAGCAGTTCTTC.

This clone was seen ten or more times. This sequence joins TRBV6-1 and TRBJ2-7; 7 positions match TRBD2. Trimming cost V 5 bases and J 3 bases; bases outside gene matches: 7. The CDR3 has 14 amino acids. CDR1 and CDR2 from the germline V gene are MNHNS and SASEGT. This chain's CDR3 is CASSQERGYYEQYV. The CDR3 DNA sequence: TGTGCCAGCAGTCAGGAGCGGGGATACTACGAGCAGTACGTC.

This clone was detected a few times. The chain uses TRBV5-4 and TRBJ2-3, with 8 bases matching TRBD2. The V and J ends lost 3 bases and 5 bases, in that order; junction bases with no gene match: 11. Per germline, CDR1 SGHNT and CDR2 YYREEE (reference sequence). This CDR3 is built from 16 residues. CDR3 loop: CASSSPSGGQIDTQYF. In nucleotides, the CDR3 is TGTGCCAGCAGCTCCCCCTCGGGGGGGCAAATAGATACGCAGTATTTT. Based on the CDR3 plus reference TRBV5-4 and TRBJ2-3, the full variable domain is ETGVTQSPTHLIKTRGQQVTLRCSSQSGHNTVSWYQQALGQGPQFIFQYYREEENGRGNFPPRFSGLQFPNYSSELNVNALELDDSALYLCASSSPSGGQIDTQYFGPGTRLTVL.

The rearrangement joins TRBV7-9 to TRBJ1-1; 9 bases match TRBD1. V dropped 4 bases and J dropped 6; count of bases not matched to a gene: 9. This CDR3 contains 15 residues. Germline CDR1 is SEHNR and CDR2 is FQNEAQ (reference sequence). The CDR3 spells CASSSRGGTGSEAFF. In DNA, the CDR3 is TGTGCCAGCAGCTCCAGGGGAGGGACAGGGTCTGAAGCTTTCTTT.

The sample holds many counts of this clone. Here the CDR3 reads CASSSTLYSGANVLTF. The CDR3 DNA reads as TGTGCCAGCAGCTCCACATTGTACTCTGGGGCCAACGTCCTGACTTTC. This chain uses TRBV5-5 with TRBJ2-6; D gene ambiguous. The CDR3 loop spans 16 amino acids. V gave up 3 bases and J gave up 0 bases, with 10 bases separating them. Germline CDR1 is SGHKS and CDR2 is YYEKEE (reference sequence).

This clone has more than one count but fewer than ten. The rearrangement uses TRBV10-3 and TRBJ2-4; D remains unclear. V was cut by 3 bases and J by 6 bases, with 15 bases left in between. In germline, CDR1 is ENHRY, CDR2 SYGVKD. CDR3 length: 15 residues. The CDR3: CAISDGQSQRNIQYF. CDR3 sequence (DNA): TGTGCCATCAGTGATGGGCAGTCTCAAAGAAACATTCAGTACTTC.

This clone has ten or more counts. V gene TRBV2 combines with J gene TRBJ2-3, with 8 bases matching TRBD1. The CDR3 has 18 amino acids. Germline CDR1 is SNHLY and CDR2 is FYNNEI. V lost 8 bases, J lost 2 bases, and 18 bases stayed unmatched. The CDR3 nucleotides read TGTGCCAGCCACCGGGGAGGTCCGGGACAGGCCTTCACAGATACGCAGTATTTT. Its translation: CASHRGGPGQAFTDTQYF.

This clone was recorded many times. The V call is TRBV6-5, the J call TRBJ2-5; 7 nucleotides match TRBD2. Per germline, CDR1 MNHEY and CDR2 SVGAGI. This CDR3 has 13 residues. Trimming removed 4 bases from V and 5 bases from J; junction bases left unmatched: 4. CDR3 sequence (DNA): TGTGCCAGCAGTTGGGGGGGTCGGGAGACCCAGTACTTC. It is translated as CASSWGGRETQYF.

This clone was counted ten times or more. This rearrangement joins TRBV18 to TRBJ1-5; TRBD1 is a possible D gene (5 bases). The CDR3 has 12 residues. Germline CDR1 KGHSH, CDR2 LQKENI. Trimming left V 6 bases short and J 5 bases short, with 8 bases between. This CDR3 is CASSAGDQPQHF. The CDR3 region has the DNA TGTGCCAGCTCGGCGGGGGATCAGCCCCAGCATTTT.

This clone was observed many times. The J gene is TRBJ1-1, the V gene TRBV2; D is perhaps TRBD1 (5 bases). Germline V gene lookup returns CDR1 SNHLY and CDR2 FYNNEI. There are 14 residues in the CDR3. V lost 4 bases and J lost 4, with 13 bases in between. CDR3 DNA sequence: TGTGCCAGCAGTGTCACAGGTTCAGGCACTGAAGCTTTCTTT. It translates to CASSVTGSGTEAFF.

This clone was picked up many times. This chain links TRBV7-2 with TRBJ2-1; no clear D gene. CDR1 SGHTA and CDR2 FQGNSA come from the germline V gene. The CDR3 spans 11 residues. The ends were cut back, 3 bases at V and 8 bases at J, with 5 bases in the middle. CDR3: CASSFSDEQFF. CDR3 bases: TGTGCCAGCAGCTTTAGTGATGAGCAGTTCTTC.

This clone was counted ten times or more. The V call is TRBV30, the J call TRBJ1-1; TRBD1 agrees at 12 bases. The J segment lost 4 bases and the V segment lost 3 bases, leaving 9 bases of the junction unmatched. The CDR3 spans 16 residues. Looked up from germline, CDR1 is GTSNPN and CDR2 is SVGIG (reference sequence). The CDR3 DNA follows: TGTGCCTGGAGCACCGGGACAGGGGGCGTAGGCACTGAAGCTTTCTTT. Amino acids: CAWSTGTGGVGTEAFF. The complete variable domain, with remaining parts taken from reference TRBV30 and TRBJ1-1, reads SQTIHQWPATLVQPVGSPLSLECTVEGTSNPNLYWYRQAAGRGLQLLFYSVGIGQISSEVPQNLSASRPQDRQFILSSKKLLLSDSGFYLCAWSTGTGGVGTEAFFGQGTRLTVV.

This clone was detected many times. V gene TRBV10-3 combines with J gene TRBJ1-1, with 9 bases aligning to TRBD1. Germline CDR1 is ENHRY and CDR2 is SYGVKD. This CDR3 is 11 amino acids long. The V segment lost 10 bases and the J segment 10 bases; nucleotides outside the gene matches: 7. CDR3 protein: CATGQGRTAFF. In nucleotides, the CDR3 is TGTGCCACTGGACAGGGGCGCACAGCTTTCTTT.

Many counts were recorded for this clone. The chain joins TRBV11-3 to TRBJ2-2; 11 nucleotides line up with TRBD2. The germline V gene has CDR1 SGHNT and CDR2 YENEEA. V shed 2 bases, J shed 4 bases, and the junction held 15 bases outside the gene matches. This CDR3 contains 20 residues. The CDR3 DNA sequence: TGTGCCAGCAGCTTATTCTCTTGGCTAGCGGGAGGCCCTACCACCGGGGAGCTGTTTTTT. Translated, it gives CASSLFSWLAGGPTTGELFF.

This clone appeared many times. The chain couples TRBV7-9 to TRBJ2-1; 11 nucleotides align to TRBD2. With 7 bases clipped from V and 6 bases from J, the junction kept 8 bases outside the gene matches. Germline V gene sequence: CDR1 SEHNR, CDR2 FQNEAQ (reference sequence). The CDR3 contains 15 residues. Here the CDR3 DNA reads TGTGCCAGCACCTCTCAAGGGACTAGCGGCAATGAGCAGTTCTTC. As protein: CASTSQGTSGNEQFF.

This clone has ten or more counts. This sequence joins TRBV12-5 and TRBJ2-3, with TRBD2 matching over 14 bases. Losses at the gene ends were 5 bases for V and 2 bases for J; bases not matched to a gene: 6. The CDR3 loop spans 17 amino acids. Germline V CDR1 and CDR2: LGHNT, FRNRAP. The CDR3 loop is CASGTGLAGGITDTQYF. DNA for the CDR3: TGTGCTAGTGGTACCGGACTAGCGGGGGGAATCACAGATACGCAGTATTTT.

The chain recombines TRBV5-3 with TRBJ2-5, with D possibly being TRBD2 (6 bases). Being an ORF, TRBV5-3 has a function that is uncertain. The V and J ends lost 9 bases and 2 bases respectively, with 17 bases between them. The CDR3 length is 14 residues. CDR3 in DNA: TGTGCCACCGCGGGTAGCGGAGATCAAGAGACCCAGTACTTC. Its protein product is CATAGSGDQETQYF.

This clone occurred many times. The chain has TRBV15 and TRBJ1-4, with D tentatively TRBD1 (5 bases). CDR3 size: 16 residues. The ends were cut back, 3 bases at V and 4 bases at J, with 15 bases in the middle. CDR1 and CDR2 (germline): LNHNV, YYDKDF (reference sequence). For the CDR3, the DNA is TGTGCCACCAGCAGTGCTATACGACAGAATAATGAAAAACTGTTTTTT. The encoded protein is CATSSAIRQNNEKLFF.

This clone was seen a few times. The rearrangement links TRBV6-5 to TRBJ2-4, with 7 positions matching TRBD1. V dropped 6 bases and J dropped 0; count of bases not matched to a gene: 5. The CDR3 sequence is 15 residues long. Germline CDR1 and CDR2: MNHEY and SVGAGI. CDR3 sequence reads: CASSSRQGAKNIQYF. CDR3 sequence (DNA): TGTGCCAGCAGCTCCCGACAGGGAGCCAAAAACATTCAGTACTTC.

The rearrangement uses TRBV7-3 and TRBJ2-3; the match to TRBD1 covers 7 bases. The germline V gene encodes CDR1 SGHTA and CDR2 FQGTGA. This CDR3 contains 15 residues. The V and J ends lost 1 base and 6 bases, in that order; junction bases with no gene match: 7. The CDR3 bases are TGTGCCAGCAGCTTAAGAGGGACAGAATTGGATACGCAGTATTTT. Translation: CASSLRGTELDTQYF. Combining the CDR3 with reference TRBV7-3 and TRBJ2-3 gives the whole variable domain GAGVSQTPSNKVTEKGKYVELRCDPISGHTALYWYRQSLGQGPEFLIYFQGTGAADDSGLPNDRFFAVRPEGSVSTLKIQRTERGDSAVYLCASSLRGTELDTQYFGPGTRLTVL.

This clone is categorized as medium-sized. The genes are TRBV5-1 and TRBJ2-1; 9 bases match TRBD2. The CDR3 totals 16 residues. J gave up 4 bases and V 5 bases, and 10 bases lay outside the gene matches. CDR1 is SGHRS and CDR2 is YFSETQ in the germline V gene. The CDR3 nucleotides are TGCGCCAGCAGTCTTAGGGAGACTAGCGGTTACAATGAGCAGTTCTTC. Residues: CASSLRETSGYNEQFF. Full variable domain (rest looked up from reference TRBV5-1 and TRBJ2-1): KAGVTQTPRYLIKTRGQQVTLSCSPISGHRSVSWYQQTPGQGLQFLFEYFSETQRNKGNFPGRFSGRQFSNSRSEMNVSTLELGDSALYLCASSLRETSGYNEQFFGPGTRLTVL.

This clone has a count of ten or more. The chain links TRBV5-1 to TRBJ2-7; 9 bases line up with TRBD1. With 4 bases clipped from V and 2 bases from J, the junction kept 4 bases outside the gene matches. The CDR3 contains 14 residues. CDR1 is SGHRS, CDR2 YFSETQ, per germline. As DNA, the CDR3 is TGCGCCAGCAGCAACCGACAGGGGGCCTACGAGCAGTACTTC. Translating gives CASSNRQGAYEQYF.

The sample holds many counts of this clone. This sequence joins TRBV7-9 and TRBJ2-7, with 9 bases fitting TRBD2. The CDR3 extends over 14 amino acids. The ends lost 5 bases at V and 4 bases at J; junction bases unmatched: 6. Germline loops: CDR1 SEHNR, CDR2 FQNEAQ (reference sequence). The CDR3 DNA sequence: TGTGCCAGCAGCCCCAGCGGGGGGACTTACGAGCAGTACTTC. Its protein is CASSPSGGTYEQYF.

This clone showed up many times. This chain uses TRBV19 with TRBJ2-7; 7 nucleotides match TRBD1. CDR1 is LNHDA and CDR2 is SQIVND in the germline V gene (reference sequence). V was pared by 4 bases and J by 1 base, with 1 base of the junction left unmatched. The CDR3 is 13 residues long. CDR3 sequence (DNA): TGTGCCAGTAGTACGGGACAGTCCTACGAGCAGTACTTC. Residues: CASSTGQSYEQYF.

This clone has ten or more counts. CDR3 DNA: TGTGCCAGCAGCCGGACTAGCGGGAGTTCTGGGGTCAAAAACATTCAGTACTTC. Its translation is CASSRTSGSSGVKNIQYF. The rearrangement links TRBV13 to TRBJ2-4; 13 bases align to TRBD2. From germline, CDR1 is PRHDT and CDR2 FYEKMQ (reference sequence). V was clipped by 5 bases and J by 3 bases; unmatched bases: 10. The CDR3 is made up of 18 amino acids.

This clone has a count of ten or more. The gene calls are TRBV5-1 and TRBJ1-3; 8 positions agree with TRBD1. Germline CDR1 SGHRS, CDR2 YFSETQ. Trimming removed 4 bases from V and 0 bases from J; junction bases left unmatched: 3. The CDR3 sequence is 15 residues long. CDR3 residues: CASSAGTGSGNTIYF. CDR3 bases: TGCGCCAGCAGCGCCGGGACAGGCTCTGGAAACACCATATATTTT.

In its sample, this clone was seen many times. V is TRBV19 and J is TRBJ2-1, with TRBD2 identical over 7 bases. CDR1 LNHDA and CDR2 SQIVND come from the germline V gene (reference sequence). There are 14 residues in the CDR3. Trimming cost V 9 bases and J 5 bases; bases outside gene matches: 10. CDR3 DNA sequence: TGTGCCAGCAGAAGCGGGGATAAAGACAATGAGCAGTTCTTC. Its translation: CASRSGDKDNEQFF.

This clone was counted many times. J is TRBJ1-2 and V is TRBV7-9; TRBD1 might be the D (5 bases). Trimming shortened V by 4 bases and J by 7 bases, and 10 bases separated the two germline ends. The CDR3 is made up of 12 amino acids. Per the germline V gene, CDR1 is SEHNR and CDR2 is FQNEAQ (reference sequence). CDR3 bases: TGTGCCAGCAGCTCTGGGGACTCTGGCTACACCTTC. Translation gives CASSSGDSGYTF.

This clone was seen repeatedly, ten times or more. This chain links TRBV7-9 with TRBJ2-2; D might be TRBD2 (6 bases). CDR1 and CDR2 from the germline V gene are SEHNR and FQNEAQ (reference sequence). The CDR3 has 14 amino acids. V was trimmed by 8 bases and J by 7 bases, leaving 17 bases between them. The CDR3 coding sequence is TGTGCCAGCGTAACTAGCACAATCCTCGGGGAGCTGTTTTTT. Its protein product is CASVTSTILGELFF.

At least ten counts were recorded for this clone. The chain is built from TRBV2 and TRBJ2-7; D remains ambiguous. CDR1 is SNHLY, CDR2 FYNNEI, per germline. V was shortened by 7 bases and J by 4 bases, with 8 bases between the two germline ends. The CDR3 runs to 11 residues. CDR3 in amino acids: CASTGEYEQYF. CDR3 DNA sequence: TGTGCCAGCACAGGCGAATACGAGCAGTACTTC.

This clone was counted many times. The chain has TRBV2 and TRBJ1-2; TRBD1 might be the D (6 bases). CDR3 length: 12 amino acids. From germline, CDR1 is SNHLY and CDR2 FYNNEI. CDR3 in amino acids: CALGGQGYGYTF. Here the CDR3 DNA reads TGTGCTCTGGGGGGGCAGGGCTATGGCTACACCTTC.